This entry lists 15 T cell receptor beta chains sequenced from one sample in a study of PD-1 blockade in mismatch repair-deficient tumors. Only in-frame clones appear in the TCRdb table, and some are missing; sequencing was by immunoSEQ multiplex PCR. The repertoire consists of some 130,000 clones, with roughly 90% occurring once and the leading ten covering approximately 12%. Sequenced material: peripheral blood, taken approximately 72 weeks after starting pembrolizumab. These receptors originate from an adult with mismatch repair-deficient cancer.

This chain connects TRBV7-8 to TRBJ1-4; D uncertain. CDR1 is SGHVS and CDR2 is FQNEAQ in the germline V gene. The CDR3 runs to 16 residues. Trimming took 1 base from V and 8 from J, leaving 17 bases between them. The CDR3 DNA reads TGTGCCAGCAGCTTAGTTATGGGTCTAAAGAACGAAAAACTGTTTTTT. As protein: CASSLVMGLKNEKLFF.

The chain links TRBV5-1 to TRBJ2-1; the D gene is possibly TRBD1 (5 bases). V lost 0 bases and J lost 7, with 11 bases in between. The CDR3 consists of 14 residues. CDR1 SGHRS and CDR2 YFSETQ come from the germline V gene. This CDR3 reads CASSLVSRENEQFF. The CDR3 DNA sequence: TGCGCCAGCAGCTTGGTCTCCAGGGAAAATGAGCAGTTCTTC.

The J gene is TRBJ1-4, the V gene TRBV11-2, with a weak D call TRBD1 (5 bases). In germline, CDR1 is SGHAT, CDR2 FQNNGV. The CDR3 is 16 residues long. V lost 0 bases and J 0 bases, leaving 8 bases between the germline ends. CDR3 nucleotides: TGTGCCAGCAGCTTAGACAGGGCTCCAACTAATGAAAAACTGTTTTTT. Its protein product is CASSLDRAPTNEKLFF.

This chain connects TRBV6-6 to TRBJ1-1, with 7 positions matching TRBD1. Germline V lookup: CDR1 MNHNY, CDR2 SVGAGI (reference sequence). After removal of 5 bases from V and 2 bases from J, the junction contained 2 bases not matched to a gene. The CDR3 is made up of 13 amino acids. CDR3 in amino acids: CASSRQGNTEAFF. As DNA, the CDR3 is TGTGCCAGCAGTCGACAGGGTAACACTGAAGCTTTCTTT.

This chain links TRBV19 with TRBJ2-3; D remains unclear. Between the trimmed V and J ends, which lost 5 bases and 2 bases, there was a span of 8 bases. The germline V gene encodes CDR1 LNHDA and CDR2 SQIVND (reference sequence). This CDR3 region has 13 residues. For the CDR3, the DNA is TGTGCCAGTAGTCCCTTCATCACAGATACGCAGTATTTT. It is translated as CASSPFITDTQYF.

The chain employs TRBV5-1 and TRBJ1-1; D unresolved. Trimming took off 4 bases at V and 0 bases at J, with 16 bases between the two ends. This CDR3 has 16 residues. Per germline, CDR1 SGHRS and CDR2 YFSETQ. DNA of the CDR3: TGCGCCAGCAGCCAGCTCTTTGGTGCCATGAACACTGAAGCTTTCTTT. Translating it yields CASSQLFGAMNTEAFF.

The genes are TRBV7-9 and TRBJ1-3; D unresolved. Germline values: CDR1 SEHNR, CDR2 FQNEAQ (reference sequence). Trimming left V 3 bases short and J 2 bases short, with 5 bases between. CDR3 length: 13 residues. CDR3 bases: TGTGCCAGCAGCTTGATCACTGGAAACACCATATATTTT. This translates into CASSLITGNTIYF.

The chain carries TRBV7-8 and TRBJ2-1; 12 bases agree with TRBD2. V shed 3 bases and J 8 bases; nucleotides not matched to a gene: 5. The CDR3 contains 15 residues. The germline gives CDR1 SGHVS, CDR2 FQNEAQ. The CDR3 DNA sequence: TGTGCCAGCAGCTTCCGGACTAGCGGGAACCATGAGCAGTTCTTC. It codes for CASSFRTSGNHEQFF.

The V and J genes are TRBV7-9 and TRBJ2-5, with D uncertain. V was pared by 1 base and J by 2 bases, with 14 bases between. The CDR3 covers 16 residues. Germline V gene sequence: CDR1 SEHNR, CDR2 FQNEAQ (reference sequence). For the CDR3, the DNA is TGTGCCAGCAGCTTAGTTAACAGCCTGATACAAGAGACCCAGTACTTC. Encoded protein: CASSLVNSLIQETQYF.

The genes are TRBV7-2 and TRBJ2-5; possibly TRBD1 or TRBD2 for D (6 bases each). Germline V gives CDR1 SGHTA, CDR2 FQGNSA. V was trimmed by 5 bases and J by 6 bases, leaving 16 bases between them. CDR3 length: 14 residues. The CDR3 bases are TGTGCCAGCAGCCCACTAGCACAGGGACAGACCCAGTACTTC. Its translation is CASSPLAQGQTQYF.

CDR3 nucleotide sequence: TGTGCCAGCAGTCATCGAGGGACTAGCGGGATATATGAGCAGTTCTTC. Translated: CASSHRGTSGIYEQFF. This chain links TRBV27 with TRBJ2-1, with TRBD2 identical over 13 bases. This CDR3 region has 16 residues. After removal of 5 bases from V and 8 bases from J, the junction contained 9 bases not matched to a gene. Germline CDR1 MNHEY, CDR2 SMNVEV (reference sequence).

This clone was seen once. V usage is TRBV5-4 and J usage is TRBJ2-3; possibly TRBD1 for D (5 bases). CDR3 length: 14 residues. Trimming removed 5 bases at V and 2 bases at J, with 12 bases between. Germline CDR1 SGHNT, CDR2 YYREEE (reference sequence). The CDR3 region is CASRGQALTDTQYF. Here the CDR3 DNA reads TGTGCCAGCAGAGGACAAGCCCTCACAGATACGCAGTATTTT.

The V and J genes are TRBV7-2 and TRBJ2-7; 10 bases are shared with TRBD2. CDR1 is SGHTA and CDR2 is FQGNSA in the germline V gene. With V trimmed by 5 bases and J by 1 base, 5 bases remained unmatched. The CDR3 length is 15 residues. In nucleotides, the CDR3 is TGTGCCAGCAGCCCGTGGACTAGCGGATCCTACGAGCAGTACTTC. It translates to CASSPWTSGSYEQYF.

This clone was detected many times. Germline and junction disagree at one end, which may indicate a read error. V is TRBV27 and J is TRBJ2-1; 9 nucleotides align to TRBD1. The CDR3 spans 15 residues. Per the germline V gene, CDR1 is MNHEY and CDR2 is SMNVEV (reference sequence). The CDR3 protein is CASNLQGAADNEQFF. CDR3 DNA: TGTGCCAGCAATTTACAGGGGGCGGCGGACAATGAGCAGTTCTTC.

The gene calls are TRBV21-1 and TRBJ2-2; TRBD2, the table's D call, lacks a check against the DNA. TRBV21-1 is a listed pseudogene. The CDR3 consists of 18 residues. The CDR3 region is CASSKGVRTSGDTGELFF. CDR3 nucleotides: TGTGCCAGCAGCAAAGGGGTACGGACTAGCGGGGATACCGGGGAGCTGTTTTTT.